These 19 T cell receptor beta chains were sequenced from one sample in a study of T cell responses to AZD1222 COVID-19 vaccine. Assay: immunoSEQ multiplex PCR; the TCRdb copy retains only in-frame clones and omits some. The repertoire includes some 120,000 clones, roughly nine tenths of them detected once, and roughly 4.5% sits in the top ten. The sample here was peripheral blood, taken on day 0 of AZD1222 vaccination. These receptors originate from an adult in good health.

The rearrangement uses TRBV5-8 and TRBJ1-1; TRBD1 aligns across 8 bases. Germline CDR1 and CDR2: SGHTS and YDEGEE. V lost 0 bases to trimming and J lost 4 bases; unmatched junction nucleotides: 5. The CDR3 extends over 15 amino acids. CDR3 DNA sequence: TGTGCCAGCAGCTTGGAGGACAGGGTGACCACTGAAGCTTTCTTT. Protein sequence: CASSLEDRVTTEAFF.

The genes are TRBV7-9 and TRBJ1-3; TRBD1 might be the D (6 bases). This CDR3 contains 16 residues. Germline V gene sequence: CDR1 SEHNR, CDR2 FQNEAQ (reference sequence). The V end was cut by 3 bases, the J end by 5 bases, with 17 bases between. CDR3 nucleotides: TGTGCCAGCAGCTTCCAGGGGACGGCCCTTAGAAACACCATATATTTT. It encodes CASSFQGTALRNTIYF.

This clone came up a few times. This chain connects TRBV11-2 to TRBJ1-6; D is ambiguous. Germline V gene sequence: CDR1 SGHAT, CDR2 FQNNGV. V lost 0 bases to trimming and J lost 7 bases, with 13 bases between them. The CDR3 runs 16 residues. The CDR3, as DNA: TGTGCCAGCAGCTTAGAGAGCCGGGCCTCAAATTCACCCCTCCACTTT. Translated, it gives CASSLESRASNSPLHF.

The rearrangement links TRBV7-3 to TRBJ1-1; unclear D gene. There are 13 residues in the CDR3. Trimming removed 5 bases at V and 5 bases at J, with 12 bases between. Germline loops: CDR1 SGHTA, CDR2 FQGTGA. DNA for the CDR3: TGTGCCAGCAGCCCCTCTGCAATAACTGAAGCTTTCTTT. Its translation is CASSPSAITEAFF.

This chain uses TRBV7-9 with TRBJ1-2, with D perhaps matching TRBD1 (5 bases). Germline V gives CDR1 SEHNR, CDR2 FQNEAQ (reference sequence). The CDR3 has 14 amino acids. V was pared by 5 bases and J by 6 bases, with 16 bases between. CDR3 residues: CASSHTAGYNGYTF. In nucleotides, the CDR3 is TGTGCCAGCAGCCACACCGCAGGGTATAATGGCTACACCTTC. The full variable domain, its missing parts supplied by reference TRBV7-9 and TRBJ1-2, is DTGVSQNPRHKITKRGQNVTFRCDPISEHNRLYWYRQTLGQGPEFLTYFQNEAQLEKSRLLSDRFSAERPKGSFSTLEIQRTEQGDSAMYLCASSHTAGYNGYTFGSGTRLTVV.

CDR3 sequence (DNA): TGTGCCAGCAGTCCGTCAAGCCAAGAGACCCAGTACTTC. It is translated as CASSPSSQETQYF. The V call is TRBV6-5, the J call TRBJ2-5; no clear D gene. Between the trimmed V and J ends, which lost 5 bases and 1 base, there was a span of 8 bases. Looked up from germline, CDR1 is MNHEY and CDR2 is SVGAGI. This CDR3 spans 13 amino acids.

This clone was observed a single time. The same CDR3 also results from other DNA sequences found in this sample. The chain carries TRBV7-2 and TRBJ1-1; no reliable D call. Germline V gene data show CDR1 as SGHTA and CDR2 as FQGNSA. V lost 1 base and J 1 base, leaving 4 bases between the germline ends. The CDR3 is 13 residues long. CDR3 nucleotides: TGTGCCAGCAGCTTAGTCAGGAACACTGAAGCTTTCTTT. The encoded protein is CASSLVRNTEAFF.

V gene TRBV19 combines with J gene TRBJ2-3, with D maybe TRBD2 (6 bases). Between the trimmed V and J ends, which lost 5 bases and 0 bases, there was a span of 12 bases. CDR1 LNHDA and CDR2 SQIVND come from the germline V gene (reference sequence). The CDR3 covers 15 residues. The CDR3 here is CASSVSGTSTDTQYF. Written as DNA, the CDR3 is TGTGCCAGTAGTGTGTCGGGGACTAGCACAGATACGCAGTATTTT.

Written as DNA, the CDR3 is TGTGCCAGCAGTTACTCGACGGGGGATATCTACAATGAGCAGTTCTTC. Translating it yields CASSYSTGDIYNEQFF. The genes are TRBV6-2 or TRBV6-3 and TRBJ2-1, with D perhaps TRBD2 (6 bases). Per the germline V gene, CDR1 is MNHEY and CDR2 is SVGEGT. This CDR3 contains 16 residues. V shed 0 bases and J shed 3 bases, with 12 bases lying between them.

This clone was counted only a few times. V and J are TRBV19 and TRBJ1-4, with 7 bases fitting TRBD1. V shed 7 bases, J shed 11 bases, and the junction held 10 bases outside the gene matches. Germline assignment: CDR1 LNHDA and CDR2 SQIVND (reference sequence). The CDR3 is made up of 13 amino acids. The DNA of the CDR3 is TGTGCCAGTACCATCGGGACAGTGGACAAACTGTTTTTT. Residues: CASTIGTVDKLFF. The full variable domain, with the rest looked up from reference TRBV19 and TRBJ1-4, is DGGITQSPKYLFRKEGQNVTLSCEQNLNHDAMYWYRQDPGQGLRLIYYSQIVNDFQKGDIAEGYSVSREKKESFPLTVTSAQKNPTAFYLCASTIGTVDKLFFGSGTQLSVL.

This clone was seen just once. The chain recombines TRBV6-5 with TRBJ1-6; possibly TRBD1 for D (6 bases). Trimming left V 0 bases short and J 5 bases short, with 8 bases between. CDR1 is MNHEY and CDR2 is SVGAGI in the germline V gene. CDR3 size: 15 residues. The CDR3 protein is CASSYSSGDNSPLHF. CDR3 bases: TGTGCCAGCAGTTACTCATCAGGGGATAATTCACCCCTCCACTTT.

The chain employs TRBV10-3 and TRBJ1-3; a possible D gene is TRBD1 (5 bases). The germline gives CDR1 ENHRY, CDR2 SYGVKD. Deletions cut 6 bases from V and 3 bases from J, with 15 bases between. The CDR3 has 15 residues. The CDR3 sequence is CAIRAQGGGGNTIYF. CDR3 nucleotide sequence: TGTGCCATCAGAGCGCAGGGTGGAGGTGGAAACACCATATATTTT.

V usage is TRBV23-1 and J usage is TRBJ2-7, with D uncertain. TRBV23-1 is annotated as an ORF whose role is uncertain. V lost 0 bases to trimming and J lost 5 bases, with 11 bases between them. The CDR3 consists of 14 residues. CDR3 in amino acids: CASSQSTLINEQYF. The CDR3, as DNA: TGCGCCAGCAGTCAATCGACGTTAATAAACGAGCAGTACTTC.

The CDR3 region is CASSSTRRISGELFF. In DNA, the CDR3 is TGTGCCAGCAGTTCCACTCGACGTATATCCGGGGAGCTGTTTTTT. The rearrangement links TRBV27 to TRBJ2-2; D is uncertain. The CDR3 loop spans 15 amino acids. Germline V lookup: CDR1 MNHEY, CDR2 SMNVEV (reference sequence). The V gene lost 4 bases and the J gene lost 6 bases, with 15 bases spanning the gap.

The V gene is TRBV16, the J gene TRBJ1-2; D gene unclear. CDR3 length: 15 residues. Per the germline V gene, CDR1 is KGHSY and CDR2 is FQNENV. The V end lost 2 bases, the J end lost 2 bases, and 12 bases lay between the germline ends. This CDR3 is CASSQQVGPNYGYTF. The CDR3 nucleotides are TGTGCCAGCAGCCAACAGGTCGGGCCGAACTATGGCTACACCTTC.

V gene TRBV19 combines with J gene TRBJ1-2; tentative D call: TRBD1 (5 bases). The length of the CDR3 is 18 residues. The germline V gene encodes CDR1 LNHDA and CDR2 SQIVND (reference sequence). V lost 7 bases and J 8 bases, leaving 32 bases between the germline ends. CDR3 DNA sequence: TGTGCCAGTATCGGACTCGGGGGGTATGGTAAGGGACTAAAAGGCTACACCTTC. The encoded protein is CASIGLGGYGKGLKGYTF. Variable domain in full (rest from reference TRBV19 and TRBJ1-2): DGGITQSPKYLFRKEGQNVTLSCEQNLNHDAMYWYRQDPGQGLRLIYYSQIVNDFQKGDIAEGYSVSREKKESFPLTVTSAQKNPTAFYLCASIGLGGYGKGLKGYTFGSGTRLTVV.

The chain employs TRBV6-4 and TRBJ2-1; 8 bases match TRBD2. V was pared by 0 bases and J by 5 bases, with 3 bases of the junction left unmatched. The CDR3 has 15 residues. From germline, CDR1 is MRHNA and CDR2 SNTAGT. CDR3 amino acids: CASSDSSGGHNEQFF. The CDR3 DNA reads TGTGCCAGCAGTGACTCGAGCGGGGGACACAATGAGCAGTTCTTC.

This chain links TRBV30 with TRBJ1-1, with a possible D match to TRBD1 (5 bases). Germline CDR1 reads GTSNPN; CDR2 reads SVGIG (reference sequence). The CDR3 runs to 15 residues. V gave up 0 bases and J gave up 4 bases, with 15 bases separating them. In nucleotides, the CDR3 is TGTGCCTGGAGTGTCCCGGGACTATTGACCACTGAAGCTTTCTTT. This gives the protein CAWSVPGLLTTEAFF. Filled out from reference TRBV30 and TRBJ1-1, the complete variable domain reads SQTIHQWPATLVQPVGSPLSLECTVEGTSNPNLYWYRQAAGRGLQLLFYSVGIGQISSEVPQNLSASRPQDRQFILSSKKLLLSDSGFYLCAWSVPGLLTTEAFFGQGTRLTVV.

This rearrangement joins TRBV19 to TRBJ1-2; D not certain. The CDR3 runs 15 residues. Trimming removed 0 bases at V and 0 bases at J, with 8 bases between. Per the germline V gene, CDR1 is LNHDA and CDR2 is SQIVND (reference sequence). CDR3 amino acids: CASSIEAETNYGYTF. The CDR3 coding sequence is TGTGCCAGTAGTATAGAAGCAGAGACTAACTATGGCTACACCTTC.